The rows below give T cell receptor beta chains drawn from one sample of a study of technical replicates of blood from several donors. Data came from immunoSEQ multiplex PCR; TCRdb stores just in-frame clones and leaves some out. This table holds some 15,000 clones, more than 75% found once. Sequenced sample: PBMCs. The receptor source for this set is a human donor in good health. Both conserved end residues are part of each CDR3. Each record gives: V gene, CDR3 protein.

>TRBV7-3
CASSLMPSSYNEQFF
>TRBV6-1
CASSPQPGYEKLFF
>TRBV7-9
CASSFFTGAGGTQYF
>TRBV7-8
CASSLFLAVGSYEQYF
>TRBV6-5
CASSSGQGAYEQYF
>TRBV10-3
CAVSREGSEAFF
>TRBV28
CASSPGQGATYEQYF
>TRBV5-4
CASSPGGAYSSYEQYF
>TRBV11-1
CASSPPGREQYF
>TRBV6-1
CASTRDRGGYTF
>TRBV6-1
CASSTAGGSSYEQYF
>TRBV5-5
CASSPRNPYEQYF
>TRBV29-1
CSVSRGQRAGELFF
>TRBV11-3
CASSFRAEPPTDTQYF
>TRBV16
CASSRWEEVNEQFF
>TRBV6-5
CASTPTGGSYGYTF
>TRBV7-3
CASSRGGETQYF
>TRBV30
CAWSEPRLLVTF
>TRBV21-1
CASSKTWGRSSLKGNTEAFF
>TRBV5-1
CASRAGTGGNYGYTF
>TRBV5-1
CASSGVMNTEAFF
>TRBV15
CATSWGLAGTGELFF
>TRBV29-1
CSVFSGDAQETQYF